The sequence of this TCR beta chain was determined in a study of T cells in localized non-small cell lung cancer. General study results and limits: Sequencing was restricted to one tumor region; therefore, heterogeneity remains possible. Density of T cells in blood, when higher, went with longer overall survival.

The germline V gene encodes CDR1 LNHDA and CDR2 SQIVND (reference sequence). Trimming left V 5 bases short and J 4 bases short, with 8 bases between. The CDR3 covers 12 residues. Clones were read by immunoSEQ multiplex PCR, and TCRdb kept only the in-frame ones, dropping some. The table shows more than 25,000 clones, with roughly nine tenths occurring only once. Points on this clone: The antigen is not known.

Sequencing used peripheral blood, obtained before any cancer treatment. J is TRBJ1-2 and V is TRBV19; D is unresolved. The receptor was derived from a woman aged 35 to 70 with stage I lung adenocarcinoma. The CDR3 DNA follows: TGTGCCAGTAGTGGAGGCGGCTATGGCTACACCTTC. It encodes CASSGGGYGYTF.